This TCR beta chain was found in a study of early T cells in non-severe SARS-CoV-2 infection. Whole-study context: Chains were unpaired, as sequencing was done on bulk RNA from unsorted whole blood.

Per germline, CDR1 LGHDT and CDR2 YNNKEL (reference sequence). CDR3 length equals 15 residues. V lost 0 bases, J lost 6 bases, and 12 bases lay in between. TCRdb ran MiXCR on the 5' RACE reads and lists one entry per CDR3 protein. The table has about 87,000 distinct CDR3 sequences, roughly 15% seen once; the top ten hold around 5.8%. The chain is built from TRBV3-1 and TRBJ2-4, with D perhaps assigned TRBD1 or TRBD2 (5 bases each). The material sequenced was whole blood. This clonotype originated in an adult who was a healthcare worker with PCR-confirmed SARS-CoV-2 infection or an uninfected control (not recorded which). CDR3 amino acids: CASSQDRIGGNIQYF. The CDR3 bases are TGTGCCAGCAGCCAAGATCGGATTGGGGGAAACATTCAGTACTTC. The full variable domain, its missing parts supplied by reference TRBV3-1 and TRBJ2-4, is DTAVSQTPKYLVTQMGNDKSIKCEQNLGHDTMYWYKQDSKKFLKIMFSYNNKELIINETVPNRFSPKSPDKAHLNLHINSLELGDSAVYFCASSQDRIGGNIQYFGAGTRLSVL.